Below, 29 T cell receptor beta chains from the same sample are listed, as sequenced in a study of T cell repertoires in cytomegalovirus infection. Their specific antigens are unknown. TCRdb redid the calling of the reads with MiXCR, one entry per CDR3 protein. The sample shows some 800,000 distinct CDR3 sequences, about 29% of them seen only once. The specimen comprised cultured CD8+ T cells from PBMCs, sampled from culture after CMV antigen stimulation. These receptors were taken from a human donor in good health (CMV status not recorded). Some clones in this sample may be carry-over from other donors' samples.

V is TRBV7-9 and J is TRBJ1-4; no clear D gene. The V gene lost 1 base and the J gene lost 6 bases, with 12 bases spanning the gap. The CDR3 length is 15 residues. Germline CDR1 SEHNR, CDR2 FQNEAQ (reference sequence). CDR3 region: CASSLVGTRDEKLFF. CDR3 sequence (DNA): TGTGCCAGCAGCTTAGTCGGCACCCGTGATGAAAAACTGTTTTTT.

The V and J genes are TRBV6-6 and TRBJ1-4; no clear D gene. The germline CDR1 and CDR2 sequences are MNHNY and SVGAGI (reference sequence). The length of the CDR3 is 14 residues. Trimming took off 5 bases at V and 7 bases at J, with 14 bases between the two ends. This CDR3 reads CASSPPPGREKLFF. The CDR3 coding sequence is TGTGCCAGCAGTCCCCCCCCGGGCCGTGAAAAACTGTTTTTT.

This clonotype was seen at least ten times. The chain employs TRBV7-3 and TRBJ2-1, with D possibly TRBD1 on 7 matching bases. The length of the CDR3 is 15 residues. V lost 3 bases and J 0 bases, leaving 9 bases between the germline ends. Germline values: CDR1 SGHTA, CDR2 FQGTGA. CDR3 region: CASSFQGGSYNEQFF. The CDR3 DNA reads as TGTGCCAGCAGCTTCCAGGGGGGCTCCTACAATGAGCAGTTCTTC.

V and J are TRBV19 and TRBJ2-7; D is ambiguous. The CDR3 spans 14 residues. Germline lookup yields CDR1 LNHDA and CDR2 SQIVND (reference sequence). V was clipped by 4 bases and J by 2 bases, with 12 bases between them. The CDR3 spells CASSTGDFTYEQYF. CDR3 DNA sequence: TGTGCCAGTAGTACAGGAGACTTCACCTACGAGCAGTACTTC.

In this sample, this clonotype turned up many times. The chain uses TRBV6-1 and TRBJ2-7; D gene uncertain. The CDR3 consists of 11 residues. From germline, CDR1 is MNHNS and CDR2 SASEGT. The V end was cut by 4 bases, the J end by 4 bases, with 5 bases between. The CDR3 nucleotides are TGTGCCAGCAGTGCTACATACGAGCAGTACGTC. Translation gives CASSATYEQYV.

This clonotype was seen ten or more times. The J gene is TRBJ1-2, the V gene TRBV7-2, with D tentatively TRBD1 (6 bases). The germline CDR1 and CDR2 sequences are SGHTA and FQGNSA. V was trimmed by 5 bases and J by 8 bases, leaving 18 bases between them. The CDR3 consists of 14 residues. CDR3 region: CASSEKTGRRGYTF. CDR3 nucleotides: TGTGCCAGCAGCGAGAAAACAGGGAGGCGGGGCTACACCTTC.

This clonotype occurred many times. The J gene is TRBJ1-1, the V gene TRBV7-9; no firm D call. V gave up 2 bases and J gave up 1 base, with 11 bases separating them. Germline V lookup: CDR1 SEHNR, CDR2 FQNEAQ (reference sequence). There are 15 residues in the CDR3. The CDR3 DNA follows: TGTGCCAGCAGCTTAAATCCGGGAAAGAACACTGAAGCTTTCTTT. Protein sequence: CASSLNPGKNTEAFF.

This clonotype was recorded a few times. The chain employs TRBV11-2 and TRBJ2-3; 8 bases map to TRBD2. Germline CDR1 is SGHAT and CDR2 is FQNNGV. J gave up 5 bases and V 1 base, and 5 bases lay outside the gene matches. The CDR3 covers 15 residues. The CDR3 bases are TGTGCCAGCAGCTTAGGCGGGAGGTACAAAGATACGCAGTATTTT. Translation gives CASSLGGRYKDTQYF.

Points on this clonotype: This clone may be a read error of a much larger clone one base away. This chain connects TRBV27 to TRBJ2-1; 7 nucleotides line up with TRBD1. Germline V gene lookup returns CDR1 MNHEY and CDR2 SMNVEV (reference sequence). The CDR3 loop spans 14 amino acids. The junction had 8 bases not matched to a gene; V was cut back by 5 bases and J by 7 bases. CDR3 sequence: CASSPWTGWNEQFF. CDR3 nucleotide sequence: TGTGCCAGCAGTCCCTGGACAGGTTGGAATGAGCAGTTCTTC.

This clonotype has just a few counts. This chain uses TRBV7-6 with TRBJ2-3; D gene unclear. Germline loops: CDR1 SGHVS, CDR2 FNYEAQ. The V end lost 2 bases, the J end lost 1 base, and 13 bases lay between the germline ends. The CDR3 covers 16 residues. CDR3 nucleotides: TGTGCCAGCAGCTTACGTAGGGAAGGTGGCACAGATACGCAGTATTTT. Translating gives CASSLRREGGTDTQYF.

The chain joins TRBV3-1 to TRBJ2-2; maybe TRBD1 (6 bases). In germline, CDR1 is LGHDT, CDR2 YNNKEL (reference sequence). The CDR3 covers 14 residues. V shed 3 bases and J shed 6 bases, with 11 bases lying between them. The CDR3 sequence: CASSQGDIPGELFF. The DNA for the CDR3 is TGTGCCAGCAGCCAGGGGGACATCCCCGGGGAGCTGTTTTTT.

This clonotype has just a few counts. V and J are TRBV19 and TRBJ1-1; TRBD1 is a possible D gene (5 bases). V lost 5 bases to trimming and J lost 6 bases, with 13 bases between them. The CDR3 has 13 amino acids. The germline V gene has CDR1 LNHDA and CDR2 SQIVND (reference sequence). CDR3 nucleotides: TGTGCCAGTAGTGGAGGGGTGCTACCTGAAGCTTTCTTT. Amino acid sequence: CASSGGVLPEAFF.

Only a few counts were recorded for this clonotype. The chain couples TRBV4-2 to TRBJ2-7; D gene uncertain. The CDR3 is 14 amino acids. The germline V gene has CDR1 LGHNA and CDR2 YNFKEQ. Deletions cut 1 base from V and 5 bases from J, with 12 bases between. CDR3 protein: CASSQAARRDEQYF. CDR3 coding DNA: TGTGCCAGCAGCCAAGCCGCCCGCCGGGACGAGCAGTACTTC.

This clonotype showed up just a few times. The rearrangement uses TRBV6-2 or TRBV6-3 and TRBJ1-5, with D perhaps TRBD1 (6 bases). The germline V gene encodes CDR1 MNHEY and CDR2 SVGEGT. Trimming left V 4 bases short and J 7 bases short, with 11 bases between. The CDR3 loop spans 13 amino acids. CDR3 sequence reads: CASSWGGPQPQHF. The DNA for the CDR3 is TGTGCCAGCAGTTGGGGGGGGCCACAGCCCCAGCATTTT.

CDR3 coding DNA: TGTGCCAGCAGCTTGGAAGTAGCGGGGGGGATTGTGGCCAAAAACATTCAGTACTTC. It yields the protein CASSLEVAGGIVAKNIQYF. The J gene is TRBJ2-4, the V gene TRBV5-6, with 11 bases that match TRBD2. J lost 1 base, V lost 0 bases, and 9 bases had no gene match. Germline CDR1 and CDR2: SGHDT and YYEEEE. The CDR3 covers 19 residues. The variable domain in full, completed from reference TRBV5-6 and TRBJ2-4, reads DAGVTQSPTHLIKTRGQQVTLRCSPKSGHDTVSWYQQALGQGPQFIFQYYEEEERQRGNFPDRFSGHQFPNYSSELNVNALLLGDSALYLCASSLEVAGGIVAKNIQYFGAGTRLSVL.

The V gene is TRBV6-2 or TRBV6-3, the J gene TRBJ2-1; the match to TRBD2 covers 8 bases. This CDR3 comprises 15 residues. Germline loops: CDR1 MNHEY, CDR2 SVGEGT. The V and J ends lost 0 bases and 2 bases, in that order; junction bases with no gene match: 0. CDR3 amino acids: CASSYSAGAYNEQFF. CDR3 nucleotides: TGTGCCAGCAGTTACTCAGCGGGGGCCTACAATGAGCAGTTCTTC.

This clonotype came up a few times. The CDR3 reads CASRQNERETQYF. DNA of the CDR3: TGTGCCAGCCGCCAAAACGAAAGAGAGACCCAGTACTTC. V is TRBV5-6 and J is TRBJ2-5; D ambiguous. In germline, CDR1 is SGHDT, CDR2 YYEEEE. V was cut by 7 bases and J by 4 bases, with 14 bases left in between. The CDR3 length is 13 residues. Combining the CDR3 with reference TRBV5-6 and TRBJ2-5 gives the whole variable domain DAGVTQSPTHLIKTRGQQVTLRCSPKSGHDTVSWYQQALGQGPQFIFQYYEEEERQRGNFPDRFSGHQFPNYSSELNVNALLLGDSALYLCASRQNERETQYFGPGTRLLVL.

The V call is TRBV25-1, the J call TRBJ2-7; D is possibly TRBD1 (6 bases). Germline V gene data show CDR1 as MGHDK and CDR2 as SYGVNS. The CDR3 is made up of 16 amino acids. V was clipped by 4 bases and J by 2 bases, with 18 bases between them. CDR3 in DNA: TGTGCCAGCAGTGGCATACAGGGTGAAGGGACCTACGAGCAGTACGTC. Its translation: CASSGIQGEGTYEQYV.

This clonotype was counted between two and nine times. The chain employs TRBV4-2 and TRBJ2-7; 9 bases agree with TRBD2. CDR1 is LGHNA, CDR2 YNFKEQ, per germline. This CDR3 is 14 amino acids long. V was clipped by 3 bases and J by 5 bases; unmatched bases: 5. CDR3 in DNA: TGTGCCAGCAGCCATGGCGGGGGGGCAAACGAGCAGTACTTC. Translating it yields CASSHGGGANEQYF.

Many counts were recorded for this clonotype. CDR3 DNA: TGTGCCAGCAGCAAAGGACAGCCCTACGAGCAGTACGTC. Its translation is CASSKGQPYEQYV. J is TRBJ2-7 and V is TRBV7-8; possibly TRBD1 for D (6 bases). V was pared by 5 bases and J by 2 bases, with 10 bases between. The CDR3 has 13 residues. In germline, CDR1 is SGHVS, CDR2 FQNEAQ.

This clonotype turned up a few times. CDR3 loop: CASSEGTELGDPQHF. In DNA form, the CDR3 reads TGTGCCAGCAGCGAAGGGACAGAGCTCGGGGATCCCCAGCATTTT. This chain uses TRBV6-2 or TRBV6-3 with TRBJ1-5; TRBD1 matches at 7 bases. The CDR3 runs to 15 residues. Germline V gene data show CDR1 as MNHEY and CDR2 as SVGEGT. Trimming removed 6 bases from V and 10 bases from J; junction bases left unmatched: 15.

The V gene is TRBV28, the J gene TRBJ1-1; 8 bases match TRBD1. Losses at the gene ends were 6 bases for V and 1 base for J; bases not matched to a gene: 4. Germline V lookup: CDR1 MDHEN, CDR2 SYDVKM. The CDR3 runs 14 residues. The CDR3: CASRWTGTNTEAFF. Written as DNA, the CDR3 is TGTGCCAGCAGATGGACAGGGACGAACACTGAAGCTTTCTTT.

V usage is TRBV10-3 and J usage is TRBJ2-5, with TRBD1 matching over 7 bases. CDR3 length equals 14 residues. V gave up 7 bases and J gave up 2 bases; unmatched junction bases: 7. CDR1 and CDR2 from the germline V gene are ENHRY and SYGVKD. The CDR3 reads CAIKSSGGQETQYF. CDR3 nucleotides: TGTGCCATCAAGAGCTCAGGGGGTCAAGAGACCCAGTACTTC.

In its sample, this clonotype was seen many times. V and J are TRBV11-3 and TRBJ2-5; 11 positions agree with TRBD2. CDR1 is SGHNT, CDR2 YENEEA, per germline. With 5 bases clipped from V and 2 bases from J, the junction kept 7 bases outside the gene matches. The CDR3 contains 16 residues. CDR3 in amino acids: CASSPRSGGGQETQYF. Here the CDR3 DNA reads TGTGCCAGCAGCCCCCGTAGCGGGGGGGGTCAAGAGACCCAGTACTTC.

The rearrangement joins TRBV5-1 to TRBJ2-3; D is unresolved. The CDR3 contains 14 residues. Germline V gene lookup returns CDR1 SGHRS and CDR2 YFSETQ. Trimming removed 0 bases from V and 4 bases from J, with 9 bases in between. The CDR3 region is CASSLEVESDTQYF. The CDR3 coding sequence is TGCGCCAGCAGCTTGGAGGTAGAATCAGATACGCAGTATTTT.

The chain uses TRBV27 and TRBJ2-7; unclear D gene. CDR3 length: 14 amino acids. Germline V CDR1 and CDR2: MNHEY, SMNVEV (reference sequence). With 4 bases removed from V and 0 bases from J, the gap between germline ends came to 10 bases. CDR3: CASSSGGYSYEQYF. CDR3 coding DNA: TGTGCCAGCAGTTCCGGCGGTTACTCCTACGAGCAGTACTTC.

This clonotype occurred a few times. This chain uses TRBV28 with TRBJ2-1; D gene unclear. The CDR3 contains 15 residues. Germline V CDR1 and CDR2: MDHEN, SYDVKM. V gave up 2 bases and J gave up 9 bases, with 17 bases separating them. The CDR3 here is CASSLRLPHEREQFF. In nucleotides, the CDR3 is TGTGCCAGCAGTTTAAGACTTCCCCACGAGCGTGAGCAGTTCTTC.

The chain couples TRBV6-2 or TRBV6-3 to TRBJ2-7; D may be TRBD1 or TRBD2 (5 bases each). CDR1 and CDR2 from the germline V gene are MNHEY and SVGEGT. V was trimmed by 3 bases and J by 1 base, leaving 13 bases between them. This CDR3 has 15 residues. The CDR3 region is CASSYSRDVSYEQYV. The DNA of the CDR3 is TGTGCCAGCAGTTATAGCAGGGACGTGTCCTACGAGCAGTACGTC.

Only a few counts were recorded for this clonotype. The chain joins TRBV24-1 to TRBJ2-3; 10 bases align to TRBD1. Germline-derived CDR1 and CDR2 are KGHDR and SFDVKD. CDR3 length: 18 amino acids. Trimming removed 0 bases from V and 4 bases from J; junction bases left unmatched: 9. The CDR3 loop is CATSDLKGQGIFADTQYF. In nucleotides, the CDR3 is TGTGCCACCAGTGATTTGAAGGGACAGGGGATTTTCGCAGATACGCAGTATTTT.